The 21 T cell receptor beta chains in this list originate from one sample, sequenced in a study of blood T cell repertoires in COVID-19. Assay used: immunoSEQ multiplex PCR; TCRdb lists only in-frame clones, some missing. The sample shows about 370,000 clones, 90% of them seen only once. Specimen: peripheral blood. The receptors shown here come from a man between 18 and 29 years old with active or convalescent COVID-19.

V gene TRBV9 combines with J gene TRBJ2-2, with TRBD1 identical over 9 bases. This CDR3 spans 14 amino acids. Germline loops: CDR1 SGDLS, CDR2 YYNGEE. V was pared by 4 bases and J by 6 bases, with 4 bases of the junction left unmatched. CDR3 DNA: TGTGCCAGCAGCTCCGGGACAGGGTCCGGGGAGCTGTTTTTT. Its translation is CASSSGTGSGELFF. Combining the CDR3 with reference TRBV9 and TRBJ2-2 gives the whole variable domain DSGVTQTPKHLITATGQRVTLRCSPRSGDLSVYWYQQSLDQGLQFLIQYYNGEERAKGNILERFSAQQFPDLHSELNLSSLELGDSALYFCASSSGTGSGELFFGEGSRLTVL.

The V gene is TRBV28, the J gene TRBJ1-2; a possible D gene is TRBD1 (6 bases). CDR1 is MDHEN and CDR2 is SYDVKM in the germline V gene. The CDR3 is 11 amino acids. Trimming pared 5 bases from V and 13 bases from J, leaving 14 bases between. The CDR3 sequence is CASSTTGLSTF. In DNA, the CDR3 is TGTGCCAGCAGTACGACAGGATTAAGCACCTTC.

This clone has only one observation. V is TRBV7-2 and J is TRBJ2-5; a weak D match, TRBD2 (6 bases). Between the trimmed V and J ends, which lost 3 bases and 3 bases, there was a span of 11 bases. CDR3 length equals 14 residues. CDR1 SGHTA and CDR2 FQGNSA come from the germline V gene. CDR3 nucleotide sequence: TGTGCCAGCAGCTTTTTGACTAGGAAAGAGACCCAGTACTTC. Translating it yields CASSFLTRKETQYF.

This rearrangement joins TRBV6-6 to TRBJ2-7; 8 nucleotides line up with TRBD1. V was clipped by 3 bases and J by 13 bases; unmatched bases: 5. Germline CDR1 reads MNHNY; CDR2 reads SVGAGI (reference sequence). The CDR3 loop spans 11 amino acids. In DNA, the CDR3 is TGTGCCAGCAGTTATCTGGACAGGGAATACTTC. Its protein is CASSYLDREYF.

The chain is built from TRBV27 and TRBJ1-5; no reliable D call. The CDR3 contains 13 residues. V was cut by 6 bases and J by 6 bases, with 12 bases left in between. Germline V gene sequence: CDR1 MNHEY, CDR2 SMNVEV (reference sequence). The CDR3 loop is CASSLRPPQPQHF. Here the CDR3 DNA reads TGTGCCAGCAGCCTCAGGCCCCCTCAGCCCCAGCATTTT.

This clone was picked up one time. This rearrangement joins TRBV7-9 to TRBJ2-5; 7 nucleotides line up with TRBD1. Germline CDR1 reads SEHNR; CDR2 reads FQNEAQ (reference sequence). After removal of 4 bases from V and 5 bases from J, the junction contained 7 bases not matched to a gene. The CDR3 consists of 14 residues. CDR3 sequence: CASSSWDSRETQYF. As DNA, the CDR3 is TGTGCCAGCAGCTCATGGGACAGTCGCGAGACCCAGTACTTC.

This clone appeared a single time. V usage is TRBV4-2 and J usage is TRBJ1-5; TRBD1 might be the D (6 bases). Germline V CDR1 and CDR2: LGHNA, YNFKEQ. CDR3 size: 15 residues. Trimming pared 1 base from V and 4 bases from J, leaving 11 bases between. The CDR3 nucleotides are TGTGCCAGCAGCCAAGGCACAGGGTTTAATCAGCCCCAGCATTTT. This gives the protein CASSQGTGFNQPQHF.

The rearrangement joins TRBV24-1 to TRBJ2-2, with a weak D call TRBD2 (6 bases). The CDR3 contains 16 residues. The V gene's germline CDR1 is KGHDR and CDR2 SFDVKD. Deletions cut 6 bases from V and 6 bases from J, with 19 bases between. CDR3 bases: TGTGCCACCAGTCGGCTCGGGGGAGATAATGCCGGGGAGCTGTTTTTT. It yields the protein CATSRLGGDNAGELFF.

CDR3 nucleotide sequence: TGTGCCAGCAGCTTGGGCCAACAGGCAAGCAATCAGCCCCAGCATTTT. It codes for CASSLGQQASNQPQHF. The V call is TRBV11-2, the J call TRBJ1-5; D may be TRBD1 (5 bases). The ends were cut back, 3 bases at V and 1 base at J, with 13 bases in the middle. CDR3 size: 16 residues. Germline V lookup: CDR1 SGHAT, CDR2 FQNNGV.

The CDR3 sequence is CASSPRQGAYYEQYF. CDR3 DNA sequence: TGTGCCAGCAGCCCACGACAGGGGGCTTACTACGAGCAGTACTTC. The rearrangement uses TRBV11-2 and TRBJ2-7; 10 bases line up with TRBD1. The trim removed 5 bases at V and 3 bases at J, leaving 7 bases unmatched. Germline assignment: CDR1 SGHAT and CDR2 FQNNGV. CDR3 length: 15 residues. The full variable domain, completed using reference TRBV11-2 and TRBJ2-7, is EAGVAQSPRYKIIEKRQSVAFWCNPISGHATLYWYQQILGQGPKLLIQFQNNGVVDDSQLPKDRFSAERLKGVDSTLKIQPAKLEDSAVYLCASSPRQGAYYEQYFGPGTRLTVT.

The CDR3 DNA follows: TGTGCCAGCAGCTTAGGGCTTAATACGAACACTGAAGCTTTCTTT. The encoded protein is CASSLGLNTNTEAFF. The gene calls are TRBV7-9 and TRBJ1-1, with no clear D. V was shortened by 1 base and J by 1 base, with 10 bases between the two germline ends. Germline CDR1 reads SEHNR; CDR2 reads FQNEAQ (reference sequence). This CDR3 region has 15 residues. Supplemented by reference TRBV7-9 and TRBJ1-1, the full variable domain reads DTGVSQNPRHKITKRGQNVTFRCDPISEHNRLYWYRQTLGQGPEFLTYFQNEAQLEKSRLLSDRFSAERPKGSFSTLEIQRTEQGDSAMYLCASSLGLNTNTEAFFGQGTRLTVV.

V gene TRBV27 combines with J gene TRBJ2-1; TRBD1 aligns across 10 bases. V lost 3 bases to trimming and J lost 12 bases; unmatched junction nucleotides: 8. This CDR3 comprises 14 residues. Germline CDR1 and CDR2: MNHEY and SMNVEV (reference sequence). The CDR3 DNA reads TGTGCCAGCAGTTTCGGGACAGGGGTGACCGGGCAGTTCTTC. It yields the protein CASSFGTGVTGQFF.

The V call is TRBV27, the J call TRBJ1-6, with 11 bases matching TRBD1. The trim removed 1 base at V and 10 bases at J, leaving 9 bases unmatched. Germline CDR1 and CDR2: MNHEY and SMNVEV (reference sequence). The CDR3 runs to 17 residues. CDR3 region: CASSLYGTGGARSPLHF. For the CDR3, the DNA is TGTGCCAGCAGTTTATATGGGACAGGGGGGGCTCGGTCACCCCTCCACTTT.

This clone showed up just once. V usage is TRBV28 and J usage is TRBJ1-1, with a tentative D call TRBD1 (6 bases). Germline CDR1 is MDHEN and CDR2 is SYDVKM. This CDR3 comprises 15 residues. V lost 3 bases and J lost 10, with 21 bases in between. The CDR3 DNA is TGTGCCAGCAGTTTGGGGGGGCCCAATTTGAGGCGAGCTTTCTTT. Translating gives CASSLGGPNLRRAFF.

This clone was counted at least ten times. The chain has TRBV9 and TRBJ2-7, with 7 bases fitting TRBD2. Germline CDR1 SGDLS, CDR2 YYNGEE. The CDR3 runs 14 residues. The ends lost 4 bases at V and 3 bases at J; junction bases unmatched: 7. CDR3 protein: CASSPGGGRYEQYF. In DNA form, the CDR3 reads TGTGCCAGCAGCCCAGGCGGGGGTCGCTACGAGCAGTACTTC.

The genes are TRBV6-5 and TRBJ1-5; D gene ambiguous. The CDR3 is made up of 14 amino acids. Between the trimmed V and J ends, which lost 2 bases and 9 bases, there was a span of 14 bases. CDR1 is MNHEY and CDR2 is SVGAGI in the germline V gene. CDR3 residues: CASSYREGLGPQHF. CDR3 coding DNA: TGTGCCAGCAGTTACCGGGAAGGGTTAGGGCCCCAGCATTTT.

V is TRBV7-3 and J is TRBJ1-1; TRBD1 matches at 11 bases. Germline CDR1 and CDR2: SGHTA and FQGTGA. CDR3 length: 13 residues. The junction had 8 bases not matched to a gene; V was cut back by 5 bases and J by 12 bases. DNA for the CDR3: TGTGCCAGCAGCCTACGGACAGGGGGCATAACTTTCTTT. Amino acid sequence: CASSLRTGGITFF.

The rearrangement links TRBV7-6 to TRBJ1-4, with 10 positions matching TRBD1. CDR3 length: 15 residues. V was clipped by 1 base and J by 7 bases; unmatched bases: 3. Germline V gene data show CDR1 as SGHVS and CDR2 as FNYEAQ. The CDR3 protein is CASSLVGTGVEKLFF. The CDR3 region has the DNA TGTGCCAGCAGCTTAGTGGGGACAGGGGTTGAAAAACTGTTTTTT.

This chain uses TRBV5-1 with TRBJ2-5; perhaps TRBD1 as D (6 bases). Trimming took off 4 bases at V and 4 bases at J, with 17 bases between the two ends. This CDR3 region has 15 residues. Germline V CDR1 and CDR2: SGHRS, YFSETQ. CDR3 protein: CASSPLQGKRETQYF. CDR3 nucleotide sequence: TGCGCCAGCAGCCCCCTCCAGGGGAAGAGAGAGACCCAGTACTTC.

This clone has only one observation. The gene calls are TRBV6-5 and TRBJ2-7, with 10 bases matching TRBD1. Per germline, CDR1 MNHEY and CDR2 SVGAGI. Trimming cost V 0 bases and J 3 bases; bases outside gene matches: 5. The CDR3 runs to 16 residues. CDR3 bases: TGTGCCAGCAGTTACTCCCGGGACAGGGGTTTCTACGAGCAGTACTTC. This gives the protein CASSYSRDRGFYEQYF.

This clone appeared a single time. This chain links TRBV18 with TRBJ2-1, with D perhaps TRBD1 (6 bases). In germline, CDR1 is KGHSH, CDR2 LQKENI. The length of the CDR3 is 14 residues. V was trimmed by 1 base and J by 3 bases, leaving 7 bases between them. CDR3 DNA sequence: TGTGCCAGCTCACCACAGGGGGTCTACAATGAGCAGTTCTTC. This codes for CASSPQGVYNEQFF.